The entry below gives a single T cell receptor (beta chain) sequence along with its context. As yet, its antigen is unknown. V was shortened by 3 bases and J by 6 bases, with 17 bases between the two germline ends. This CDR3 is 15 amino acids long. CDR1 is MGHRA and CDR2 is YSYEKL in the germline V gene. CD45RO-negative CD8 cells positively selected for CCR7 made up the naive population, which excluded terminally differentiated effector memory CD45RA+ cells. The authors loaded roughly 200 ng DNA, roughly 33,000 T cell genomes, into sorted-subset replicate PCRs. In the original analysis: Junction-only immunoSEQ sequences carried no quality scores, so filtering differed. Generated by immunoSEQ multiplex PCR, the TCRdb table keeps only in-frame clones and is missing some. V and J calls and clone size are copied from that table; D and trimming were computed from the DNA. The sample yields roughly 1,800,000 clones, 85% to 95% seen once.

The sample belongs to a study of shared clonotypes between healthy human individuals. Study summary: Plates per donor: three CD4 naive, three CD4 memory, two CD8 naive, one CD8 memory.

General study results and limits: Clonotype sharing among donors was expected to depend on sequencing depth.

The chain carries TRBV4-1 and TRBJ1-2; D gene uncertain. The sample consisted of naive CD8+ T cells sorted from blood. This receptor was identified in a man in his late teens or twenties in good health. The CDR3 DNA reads TGCGCCAGCAGCCACCCTTTGAGTAATCCGGATGGCTACACCTTC. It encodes CASSHPLSNPDGYTF.